Sequencing of this T cell receptor beta chain was carried out in a study of blood T cell repertoires in COVID-19. The overall study: Italy, Spain and the United States were the sources of the convalescent and acute COVID-19 samples. In each case, the material was cDNA or gDNA derived from T cells, B-cell-depleted T cells, or PBMCs.

CDR3 length: 15 amino acids. The junction had 5 bases not matched to a gene; V was cut back by 2 bases and J by 2 bases. The V gene's germline CDR1 is MNHEY and CDR2 SVGEGT. Generated by immunoSEQ multiplex PCR, the TCRdb table keeps only in-frame clones and is missing some. The repertoire has a few hundred thousand clones, roughly 88% of them found once; the top ten carry 6% to 6.5%. One Seattle source followed patients from active infection through their disease course. Sequencing input: peripheral blood. This clonotype was sampled from a woman under 40 with COVID-19, enrolled during active disease. The chain employs TRBV6-2 or TRBV6-3 and TRBJ2-5; 7 bases fit TRBD2. CDR3 bases: TGTGCCAGCAGTTACCCGGGACTACCTCAAGAGACCCAGTACTTC. Protein: CASSYPGLPQETQYF.